This T cell receptor beta chain was captured in a study of identical twins (dated by TCRdb to 2016 to 2018). Regarding the research as a whole: To test whether fetal clonotypes persist, the study used deep sequencing on TCR alpha and beta repertoires from monozygotic twins, unrelated adults of various ages, and cord blood. To rule out contamination, the twin experiments were replicated at different times with different library preparation protocols. The investigation overall reported the following: The excess sharing between twins in beta out-of-frame sequences was weaker because fewer shared sequences reduced the signal-to-noise ratio. Zero-insertion analyses could be partly confounded by invariant T cells such as MAIT and iNKT, although diverse VJ usage argued against such confounding for most clonotypes. Because the same donors could not be followed over many years, conclusions were based on cross-sectional statistical analysis. Compared with coincidental sharing between unrelated individuals, out-of-frame TCR alpha sequences shared between twins showed an excess of sequences with low generation probability. Abundant cord blood beta clonotypes had fewer insertions, young adult naive repertoires showed a similar but weaker trend, and memory repertoires showed no such trend. In monozygotic twins, recombination models systematically underestimated out-of-frame TCR alpha sharing, but the models matched the sharing seen between unrelated individuals.

The library was generated by 5' RACE. The sequencing machine was an Illumina HiSeq 2000. Template switching introduced a universal primer binding site; the final cDNA contained a unique molecular identifier, enabling accurate counting of TCR cDNA molecules. Specific primers in the conserved constant-segment region were used to synthesize first-strand cDNA for the TCR alpha and beta chains. To control for contamination, every cDNA library was double barcoded, receiving both a SMART-Mk sample barcode and Illumina barcodes. TruSeq adapter sequences along with Illumina sample barcodes were introduced in two successive PCR steps. Sequencing of the TCR alpha and beta cDNA libraries was done on the Illumina HiSeq platform using custom primers. From the authors' description of their analysis: MiGEC was used to process raw reads and extract unique molecular identifiers, and MiXCR was used to find CDR3 positions. Recombination models were inferred per individual with the repgenHMM and IGoR tools using an EM algorithm. Shared clonotypes were analyzed with the tcR package in R, and sharing was normalized by the product of cloneset sizes. Out-of-frame nonproductive sequences were analyzed to study raw recombination free of thymic and clonal selection effects. Through fastp at Q25 and MiXCR, TCRdb rebuilt clones from the public reads, retaining in-frame beta chains. Under each unique CDR3 protein, matching rows form one entry showing the most common genes and DNA. The V and J calls were determined by TCRdb, not by the authors. The sample data list hundreds of thousands of distinct CDR3 sequences, and 15% to 20% of these were observed just once. Less than 15% of the sample belongs to the ten largest clones.

The junction carries 16 bases between V and J, which are trimmed by 2 bases and 8 bases respectively. The germline V gene (reference sequence) provides CDR1 SEHNR and CDR2 FQNEAQ. The CDR3 runs 15 residues from the cysteine to the phenylalanine. Of all the DNA, just the CDR3 is kept, 45 bases in frame from base 1. Every donor was a healthy Caucasian. The twin cohort comprised three pairs of female monozygotic twins, all aged roughly 18 to 30 years. RNA for TCR libraries was isolated from peripheral blood mononuclear cells. Turning to this clonotype: The specificity of this receptor is unknown. Base qualities were left out, and no much larger clone turns up one base away.

The data also belong to a second study, concerning T cells expressing NK-cell markers. The second paper further reports: TCR beta-chain repertoires were profiled in sorted CD3+CD56+NKG2C+, CD3+CD56+NKG2C- and CD3+CD56-NKG2C+ T-cell subsets from about 8 donors. Of the eight sequenced donors, seven were found to be HCMV-seropositive and one was found to be HCMV-seronegative. In several experiments an anti-gammadeltaTCR antibody was added to restrict sorting to alphabetaTCR-expressing T cells. In several donors, the dominant CD3+CD56+NKG2C+ clonotypes ranked among the top 10 CD8+ clonotypes, making up roughly 1.0-7.0% of CD8+ T cells. Those dominant clonotypes were again the most abundant among CD3+CD56-NKG2C+ cells in a few donors, at roughly 25-65%. Whether the expanded NKG2C-expressing T cell clones were specific for HCMV antigens remained unclear. The study sequenced eight donors, all healthy volunteers chosen at random: three men and five women. To determine HCMV serostatus, a commercial ELISA kit was used to detect HCMV-specific IgG in serum. For roughly six donors, bulk peripheral blood T-cell repertoires were also sequenced from unsorted PBMC. MIGEC was used to demultiplex reads and group the reads by UMI, and MiTCR was used to assemble and quantify clonotypes. To exclude erroneous sequences, only TCR cDNA sequences supported by at least two reads were retained. The tcR package was used for downstream repertoire analysis, with clonotypes matched between fractions based on CDR3 nucleotide sequence plus V segment. VDJmatch was used to annotate antigen specificity against VDJdb, with one amino acid substitution in CDR3 permitted.

The clonotype originates from a woman aged 18 to 35 in good health. Recombination linked TRBV7-9 to TRBJ2-1, with the identity of the D gene unclear. Sequenced material: PBMCs. The bases are TGTGCCAGCAGCTTAAGGCTAGTCGGATTAGATGAGCAGTTCTTC. It translates as CASSLRLVGLDEQFF.